These T cell receptor beta chains were read from a single sample in a study of T cells after yellow fever vaccination. MiXCR was run by TCRdb on the 5' RACE reads, yielding one entry per CDR3 protein. This sample has under 350,000 distinct CDR3 sequences, with 4.1% found just once. Here the sequenced sample was PBMCs, taken 5 days after the yellow fever booster vaccination. These receptors all stem from a man younger than 30 who received the YFV17D yellow fever vaccine. The CDR3 runs from the conserved cysteine through the conserved F or W. A D gene is named only where the DNA matches it firmly. Size is omitted from some rows. Given values are once, few, many or a class for expanded clones.

clone size	V gene	D gene	J gene	CDR3 DNA	CDR3 protein
few	TRBV7-8	.	TRBJ2-7	TGTGCCAGCAGCTTAGGACCCCCGGACAGCTACGAGCAGTACTTC	CASSLGPPDSYEQYF
many	TRBV6-5	.	TRBJ2-5	TGTGCCAGCAGGCAGGGTTACGAGGAGACCCAGTACTTC	CASRQGYEETQYF
.	TRBV4-3	.	TRBJ1-2	TGCGCCAGCAGCCAAGATATAGGAGGGGGTTCTCCTGGCTACACCTTC	CASSQDIGGGSPGYTF
.	TRBV20-1	.	TRBJ2-3	TGCAGTGCTCCTTTCTGGGCAGGGATGACAGATACGCAGTATTTT	CSAPFWAGMTDTQYF
few	TRBV27	.	TRBJ2-3	TGTGCCAGCACTCGTGAGGGTAGCACGCAGTATTTT	CASTREGSTQYF
many	TRBV4-3	.	TRBJ2-1	TGCGCCAGCACCTCAAGCCGGGGAAGCTCCTACAATGAGCAGTTCTTC	CASTSSRGSSYNEQFF
.	TRBV6-2/TRBV6-3	.	TRBJ2-3	TGTGCCAGCAGCTACCCGACAACGCGCACAGATACGCAGTATTTT	CASSYPTTRTDTQYF
.	TRBV4-3	TRBD1	TRBJ2-7	TGCGCCAGCAGCCATGGGGACAGGGGGATCTACGAGCAGTACTTC	CASSHGDRGIYEQYF
.	TRBV29-1	.	TRBJ2-5	TGCAGCGTTGAAGACACACCCCTCCGGGACCAAGGAGAGACCCAGTACTTC	CSVEDTPLRDQGETQYF
.	TRBV27	.	TRBJ1-2	TGTGCCAGCAGTCCACGAACAACACATCTACTCTATGGCTACACCTTC	CASSPRTTHLLYGYTF
few	TRBV5-1	TRBD1	TRBJ2-1	TGCGCCAGCAGCTTAGGGGGCCCGGGAAATGAGCAGTTCTTC	CASSLGGPGNEQFF
.	TRBV5-1	.	TRBJ2-1	TGCGCCAGCAGCGCACCCTTAGAGCAGATCTATGAGCAGTTCTTC	CASSAPLEQIYEQFF
.	TRBV28	TRBD1	TRBJ2-5	TGTGCCAGCAGTTTATCGGGACAGGGGAAGACCCAGTACTTC	CASSLSGQGKTQYF
few	TRBV20-1	.	TRBJ2-5	TGCAGTGCTAGAGATGATCGAAAGGGAGAGACCCAGTACTTC	CSARDDRKGETQYF
.	TRBV7-2	TRBD1	TRBJ2-3	TGTGCCAGCAGCTCCCGGGACAGCAGGACAGATACGCAGTATTTT	CASSSRDSRTDTQYF
few	TRBV7-3	.	TRBJ2-2	TGTGCCAGCACCCTCGTGGGGGGGGGGGCCCCCGGGGAGCTGTTTTTT	CASTLVGGGAPGELFF
.	TRBV7-9	TRBD1	TRBJ2-7	TGTGCCAGCAGCTTAGGATCCGGGACAGGACACCGACGCGAGCAGTACTTC	CASSLGSGTGHRREQYF
.	TRBV4-3	.	TRBJ2-2	TGCGCCAGCAGCCAAGATAGGAGGCTCACCGGGGAGCTGTTTTTT	CASSQDRRLTGELFF
many	TRBV7-7	TRBD2	TRBJ2-1	TGTGCTAGCAGTCGGGGGGGTCAGTTTGATGAGCAGTTCTTC	CASSRGGQFDEQFF
few	TRBV5-1	TRBD1	TRBJ2-2	TGCGCCAGCAGCATCAGACAGGGAAGGGCCGGGGAGCTGTTTTTT	CASSIRQGRAGELFF
.	TRBV20-1	.	TRBJ1-1	TGCAGTGCTCCCTGGTCGAGGGGGGCCACTGAAGCTTTCTTT	CSAPWSRGATEAFF
few	TRBV18	.	TRBJ2-4	TGTGCCAGCTCACATGTGGCGGGTTCGGGAAGTATCAGGAACATTCAGTACTTC	CASSHVAGSGSIRNIQYF
.	TRBV20-1	.	TRBJ1-2	TGCAGTGCTAGAGATAGCGCGTATGGCTACACCTTC	CSARDSAYGYTF
.	TRBV5-1	.	TRBJ2-3	TGCGCCAGCAGCCGGTCTGTCGGGGATACGCAGTATTTT	CASSRSVGDTQYF
many	TRBV7-2	.	TRBJ1-3	TGTGCCAGCAGCATAAGCGGGGGGCTTGTAATGGGAAACACCATATATTTT	CASSISGGLVMGNTIYF
.	TRBV7-9	.	TRBJ2-1	TGTGCCAGCAGCTTAGTTGAGGGGGACTACAATGAGCAGTTCTTC	CASSLVEGDYNEQFF
.	TRBV4-2	.	TRBJ2-6	TGTGCCAGCAGCCAAGATCAGGGCTCTGGGGCCAACGTCCTGACTTTC	CASSQDQGSGANVLTF
many	TRBV5-1	TRBD1	TRBJ2-2	TGCGCCAGCAAGGAGACGGGACAGTTGAACACCGGGGAGCTGTTTTTT	CASKETGQLNTGELFF
.	TRBV27	.	TRBJ2-6	TGTGCCAGCAGTACATATACCGGGTCTGGGGCCAACGTCCTGACTTTC	CASSTYTGSGANVLTF
many	TRBV6-6	.	TRBJ1-5	TGTGCCAGCAGTTGGGGGCGGGACGCTAGTTTCAATCAGCCCCAGCATTTT	CASSWGRDASFNQPQHF
.	TRBV28	.	TRBJ2-1	TGTGCCAGCAGTCCGACAGGTTACAATGAGCAGTTCTTC	CASSPTGYNEQFF
few	TRBV6-5	TRBD2	TRBJ2-2	TGTGCCAGCAGTTACGTTGCTCCTTCGGGGGGCGGGGAGCTGTTTTTT	CASSYVAPSGGGELFF
.	TRBV4-2	.	TRBJ2-7	TGTGCCAGCAGCCAAGGAGGGGACGGTGCCTACGAGCAGTACTTC	CASSQGGDGAYEQYF
many	TRBV19	.	TRBJ1-1	TGTGCCAGTAGCATGGGGAGGACTGAAGCTTTCTTT	CASSMGRTEAFF
.	TRBV19	.	TRBJ2-4	TGTGCCAGTAGACAAATCCCCGGAGGTCGAGGGGACATTCAGTACTTC	CASRQIPGGRGDIQYF
few	TRBV20-1	.	TRBJ1-5	TGCAGTGCTAGTCCCGGTCTCAATCAGCCCCAGCATTTT	CSASPGLNQPQHF
many	TRBV28	TRBD2	TRBJ2-3	TGTGCCAGCAGTTTACAAGCGGGGGGCGGCGCAGATACGCAGTATTTT	CASSLQAGGGADTQYF
.	TRBV6-5	.	TRBJ2-1	TGTGCCAGCAGCTCGGGCCGAGGAGTCAACAATGAGCAGTTCTTC	CASSSGRGVNNEQFF
many	TRBV10-3	.	TRBJ2-1	TGTGCCATCAGTGGGCAGGAGGGCTACAATGAGCAGTTCTTC	CAISGQEGYNEQFF
many	TRBV10-3	.	TRBJ2-3	TGTGCCATGGGGGACTGGGCAGATACGCAGTATTTT	CAMGDWADTQYF
many	TRBV5-5	.	TRBJ1-5	TGTGCCAGCAGCCTCGGGAGGGTGGGTCAGCCCCAGCATTTT	CASSLGRVGQPQHF
many	TRBV7-2	TRBD1	TRBJ1-4	TGTGCCAGCAGCTTAGGGTGGGACAGGGATGCAACTAATGAAAAACTGTTTTTT	CASSLGWDRDATNEKLFF
.	TRBV19	.	TRBJ2-2	TGTGCCAGTAGTATCCAGGGAGCGACCGGGGAGCTGTTTTTT	CASSIQGATGELFF
few	TRBV12-3/TRBV12-4	TRBD1	TRBJ2-1	TGTGCCAGCAGCCGGACAGGAGTTGAGCAGTTCTTC	CASSRTGVEQFF
.	TRBV7-9	.	TRBJ2-1	TGTGCCAGCAGCCTCCGTCTATCGGGCTCCTACAATGAGCAGTTCTTC	CASSLRLSGSYNEQFF
few	TRBV7-2	TRBD1	TRBJ1-1	TGTGCCAGCAGCCCAGGGGGGACTGTTTTCTTT	CASSPGGTVFF
many	TRBV25-1	TRBD1	TRBJ2-5	TGTGCCAGCAGTGCTCATCCGGGACAGGGGGCTCTAGAGACCCAGTACTTC	CASSAHPGQGALETQYF
few	TRBV3-1	.	TRBJ1-5	TGTGCCAGCAGCCAATGGGGGCAGCCCCAGCATTTT	CASSQWGQPQHF
many	TRBV5-1	TRBD2	TRBJ2-4	TGCGCCAGCAGCGAGCTAGCGGGGCTAGCCAAAAACATTCAGTACTTC	CASSELAGLAKNIQYF
.	TRBV10-3	TRBD1	TRBJ2-7	TGTGCCATCAGTGATTACAGGGGGACCTTCGAGCAGTACTTC	CAISDYRGTFEQYF
.	TRBV12-3/TRBV12-4	TRBD1	TRBJ1-5	TGTGCCAGCAGGGACAGGGGGCATGGACAGCCCCAGCATTTT	CASRDRGHGQPQHF
many	TRBV6-5	.	TRBJ2-1	TGTGCCAGCAGTTACTCGATAGGCATGAGGTCCTACAATGAGCAGTTCTTC	CASSYSIGMRSYNEQFF
few	TRBV28	TRBD1	TRBJ2-5	TGTGCCAGCAGTACCCCGGACAGGTTTGAGACCCAGTACTTC	CASSTPDRFETQYF
many	TRBV7-9	TRBD2	TRBJ2-1	TGTGCCAGCAGCTTGCCGGGACTACCGAACAATGAGCAGTTCTTC	CASSLPGLPNNEQFF